These 29 T cell receptor beta chains share one sample of origin, sequenced in a study of cytomegalovirus exposure and HLA in healthy donors. This PCR relied on a set of 60 Vbeta primers and 13 Jbeta primers. Produced via immunoSEQ multiplex PCR; TCRdb's table is partial and in-frame only. Of about 120,000 clones in the sample, more than 60% were seen once. The sample taken for sequencing was PBMCs. The source of these receptors is a woman aged 40 to 55 in good health and CMV-seropositive.

V and J are TRBV5-1 and TRBJ2-1, with 12 bases aligning to TRBD2. Looked up from germline, CDR1 is SGHRS and CDR2 is YFSETQ. The CDR3 sequence is 15 residues long. V gave up 0 bases and J gave up 10 bases; unmatched junction bases: 5. The chain's CDR3 is CASSLASGRAEEQFF. The DNA for the CDR3 is TGCGCCAGCAGCTTGGCTAGCGGGAGGGCCGAGGAGCAGTTCTTC.

This clone was observed a handful of times. The chain employs TRBV6-1 and TRBJ1-1; a weak D match, TRBD1 (6 bases). Between the trimmed V and J ends, which lost 3 bases and 6 bases, there was a span of 8 bases. The CDR3 has 12 residues. Germline V gene data show CDR1 as MNHNS and CDR2 as SASEGT. The CDR3 DNA reads as TGTGCCAGCAGTGAGGGGGCCGCTGAAGCTTTCTTT. Translated: CASSEGAAEAFF.

This chain uses TRBV7-2 with TRBJ2-1, with 8 nucleotides matching TRBD1. Germline V lookup: CDR1 SGHTA, CDR2 FQGNSA. The CDR3 runs 14 residues. Trimming took 9 bases from V and 1 from J; bases not matched to a gene: 5. CDR3 coding DNA: TGTGCCAGTCGTGGACAGGGTTCCTACAATGAGCAGTTCTTC. Encoded protein: CASRGQGSYNEQFF.

J is TRBJ2-4 and V is TRBV19, with 9 bases identical to TRBD1. This CDR3 contains 15 residues. V dropped 3 bases and J dropped 6; count of bases not matched to a gene: 6. Germline V lookup: CDR1 LNHDA, CDR2 SQIVND (reference sequence). CDR3 bases: TGTGCCAGTAGTATCTCAGCGGACAGGGGAAACATTCAGTACTTC. The encoded protein is CASSISADRGNIQYF.

The rearrangement joins TRBV6-4 to TRBJ1-5; 9 bases agree with TRBD1. CDR1 and CDR2 (germline): MRHNA, SNTAGT. Trimming cost V 0 bases and J 10 bases; bases outside gene matches: 10. The CDR3 is 16 amino acids. The CDR3 is CASSDSGQGRIVPQHF. CDR3 coding DNA: TGTGCCAGCAGTGACTCGGGACAGGGTAGGATAGTACCCCAGCATTTT.

In its sample, this clone was seen once. The chain couples TRBV5-1 to TRBJ2-7, with D maybe TRBD2 (6 bases). The CDR3 consists of 14 residues. From germline, CDR1 is SGHRS and CDR2 YFSETQ. V was pared by 2 bases and J by 0 bases, with 9 bases between. The chain's CDR3 is CASSFPGSSYEQYF. As DNA, the CDR3 is TGCGCCAGCAGCTTTCCCGGGAGCTCCTACGAGCAGTACTTC.

Written as DNA, the CDR3 is TGTGCCAGCAGCTTGCGGGAGGGCCGGGGTGAGCAGTTCTTC. It translates to CASSLREGRGEQFF. The chain joins TRBV11-2 to TRBJ2-1, with 9 bases lining up with TRBD2. The CDR3 spans 14 residues. CDR1 SGHAT and CDR2 FQNNGV come from the germline V gene. V was clipped by 3 bases and J by 9 bases; unmatched bases: 6.

The V and J genes are TRBV2 and TRBJ1-4, with 9 positions matching TRBD1. The germline gives CDR1 SNHLY, CDR2 FYNNEI. This CDR3 spans 14 amino acids. The J segment lost 10 bases and the V segment lost 8 bases, leaving 11 bases of the junction unmatched. CDR3 nucleotide sequence: TGTGCCAGCGATTTCGACAGGGGGGAAGGAAAACTGTTTTTT. Translation: CASDFDRGEGKLFF.

This clone was observed a few times. This sequence joins TRBV14 and TRBJ1-4; the match to TRBD1 covers 9 bases. J lost 7 bases, V lost 4 bases, and 4 bases had no gene match. Germline CDR1 SGHDN, CDR2 FVKESK. CDR3 length equals 14 residues. The CDR3 sequence: CASSPGQGSEKLFF. Here the CDR3 DNA reads TGTGCCAGCAGCCCCGGACAGGGGTCTGAAAAACTGTTTTTT.

The chain links TRBV5-7 to TRBJ1-6, with TRBD1 as a possible D gene (6 bases). Being an ORF, TRBV5-7 has a function that is uncertain. The CDR3 spans 16 residues. Trimming shortened V by 5 bases and J by 6 bases, and 18 bases separated the two germline ends. The CDR3 reads CASRQTGSGVNSPLHF. The CDR3, as DNA: TGTGCCAGCAGACAAACAGGGAGCGGGGTTAATTCACCCCTCCACTTT.

This clone turned up a few times. This chain connects TRBV11-2 to TRBJ2-2, with D possibly matching TRBD2 (5 bases). This CDR3 spans 13 amino acids. Per the germline V gene, CDR1 is SGHAT and CDR2 is FQNNGV. V shed 5 bases and J shed 6 bases, with 10 bases lying between them. The CDR3 sequence: CASSTRDSGELFF. CDR3 bases: TGTGCCAGCAGCACTCGGGATTCCGGGGAGCTGTTTTTT.

This chain connects TRBV19 to TRBJ1-5; 8 bases map to TRBD1. The ends lost 9 bases at V and 3 bases at J; junction bases unmatched: 13. From germline, CDR1 is LNHDA and CDR2 SQIVND (reference sequence). The CDR3 is 16 residues long. The CDR3: CASIDPGQAPNQPQHF. CDR3 sequence (DNA): TGTGCCAGCATTGACCCGGGACAGGCGCCCAATCAGCCCCAGCATTTT.

This rearrangement joins TRBV28 to TRBJ2-7, with D uncertain. Trimming removed 7 bases at V and 1 base at J, with 5 bases between. The V gene's germline CDR1 is MDHEN and CDR2 SYDVKM. The CDR3 is made up of 11 amino acids. CDR3 protein: CASTHSYEQYF. The CDR3 bases are TGTGCCAGCACCCATTCCTACGAGCAGTACTTC. Based on the CDR3 plus reference TRBV28 and TRBJ2-7, the full variable domain is DVKVTQSSRYLVKRTGEKVFLECVQDMDHENMFWYRQDPGLGLRLIYFSYDVKMKEKGDIPEGYSVSREKKERFSLILESASTNQTSMYLCASTHSYEQYFGPGTRLTVT.

The J gene is TRBJ1-1, the V gene TRBV5-1; D is possibly TRBD1 (6 bases). The germline CDR1 and CDR2 sequences are SGHRS and YFSETQ. With 1 base removed from V and 8 bases from J, the gap between germline ends came to 12 bases. CDR3 length: 13 amino acids. This CDR3 is CASSLTVTGEAFF. Here the CDR3 DNA reads TGCGCCAGCAGCTTGACGGTAACAGGGGAAGCTTTCTTT. Based on the CDR3 plus reference TRBV5-1 and TRBJ1-1, the full variable domain is KAGVTQTPRYLIKTRGQQVTLSCSPISGHRSVSWYQQTPGQGLQFLFEYFSETQRNKGNFPGRFSGRQFSNSRSEMNVSTLELGDSALYLCASSLTVTGEAFFGQGTRLTVV.

This clone was counted a few times. This chain joins TRBV6-1 and TRBJ2-7; tentatively, D is TRBD2 (6 bases). Germline lookup yields CDR1 MNHNS and CDR2 SASEGT. V lost 5 bases, J lost 5 bases, and 16 bases lay in between. This CDR3 region has 14 residues. CDR3 region: CASSPLSGRDEQYF. The CDR3 bases are TGTGCCAGCAGTCCCCTGAGCGGGCGGGACGAGCAGTACTTC.

The CDR3 region is CASSPGEGGNNQPQHF. CDR3 sequence (DNA): TGTGCCAGCTCACCCGGGGAAGGGGGAAACAATCAGCCCCAGCATTTT. The V and J genes are TRBV18 and TRBJ1-5, with D tentatively TRBD1 (6 bases). Germline CDR1 KGHSH, CDR2 LQKENI. The CDR3 contains 16 residues. The germline V and J ends were trimmed by 3 bases and 3 bases, with 15 bases remaining between them.

This clone was found once. This sequence joins TRBV27 and TRBJ2-7, with TRBD2 matching 7 bases. Unmatched junction bases numbered 1, after V lost 5 bases and J lost 0 bases. The germline V gene encodes CDR1 MNHEY and CDR2 SMNVEV (reference sequence). The CDR3 is 13 residues long. The CDR3 sequence: CASSREGSYEQYF. The CDR3 DNA follows: TGTGCCAGCAGTAGGGAGGGCTCCTACGAGCAGTACTTC.

This clone has a single count. V and J are TRBV2 and TRBJ2-7, with TRBD1 as a possible D gene (6 bases). Germline-derived CDR1 and CDR2 are SNHLY and FYNNEI. The CDR3 extends over 17 amino acids. Trimming took 3 bases from V and 1 from J, leaving 19 bases between them. As DNA, the CDR3 is TGTGCCAGCAGTGACCTTAACAGACAGGAGATTTCCTACGAGCAGTACTTC. Its translation: CASSDLNRQEISYEQYF.

The chain recombines TRBV27 with TRBJ2-3, with 14 bases aligning to TRBD2. Losses at the gene ends were 4 bases for V and 8 bases for J; bases not matched to a gene: 2. Germline V lookup: CDR1 MNHEY, CDR2 SMNVEV (reference sequence). The CDR3 consists of 14 residues. The CDR3 DNA follows: TGTGCCAGCAGTTGGGGACTAGCGGGAGTTACGCAGTATTTT. Translation: CASSWGLAGVTQYF.

The chain is built from TRBV19 and TRBJ2-1, with a weak D call TRBD1 (6 bases). CDR1 and CDR2 from the germline V gene are LNHDA and SQIVND (reference sequence). This CDR3 spans 15 amino acids. Trimming took off 5 bases at V and 2 bases at J, with 13 bases between the two ends. For the CDR3, the DNA is TGTGCCAGTAGTGCCCCACCAGGGGCCTACAATGAGCAGTTCTTC. Its translation is CASSAPPGAYNEQFF.

The chain combines TRBV6-1 with TRBJ2-7, with TRBD2 identical over 11 bases. Germline values: CDR1 MNHNS, CDR2 SASEGT. The CDR3 is 17 residues long. The V segment lost 6 bases and the J segment 0 bases; nucleotides outside the gene matches: 10. CDR3 residues: CASRELAGATASYEQYF. CDR3 coding DNA: TGTGCCAGCAGGGAACTAGCGGGGGCCACCGCCTCCTACGAGCAGTACTTC.

The chain links TRBV25-1 to TRBJ1-2, with D perhaps matching TRBD1 (6 bases). V gave up 3 bases and J gave up 5 bases, with 16 bases separating them. Germline V CDR1 and CDR2: MGHDK, SYGVNS. The CDR3 extends over 15 amino acids. The CDR3 loop reads CASSDGEGGTYGYTF. CDR3 bases: TGTGCCAGCAGTGACGGGGAGGGGGGGACGTATGGCTACACCTTC.

This clone was picked up a small number of times. The rearrangement links TRBV10-2 to TRBJ2-1; D perhaps matches TRBD2 (6 bases). The CDR3 is 13 amino acids. Trimming shortened V by 6 bases and J by 5 bases, and 11 bases separated the two germline ends. CDR1 is WSHSY, CDR2 SAAADI, per germline. CDR3 amino acids: CASRIAENNEQFF. The CDR3 DNA reads as TGCGCCAGCAGGATAGCGGAGAACAATGAGCAGTTCTTC.

The chain employs TRBV2 and TRBJ2-5, with D possibly matching TRBD1 (6 bases). The CDR3 extends over 12 amino acids. Germline V gene sequence: CDR1 SNHLY, CDR2 FYNNEI. The V end was cut by 5 bases, the J end by 3 bases, with 7 bases between. CDR3 DNA: TGTGCCAGCAGTAGGGGGAAAGAGACCCAGTACTTC. Amino acid sequence: CASSRGKETQYF.

The chain joins TRBV28 to TRBJ1-6; weak D call: TRBD1 (6 bases). Germline V gives CDR1 MDHEN, CDR2 SYDVKM. The CDR3 totals 14 residues. V lost 6 bases to trimming and J lost 11 bases, with 17 bases between them. CDR3 DNA sequence: TGTGCCAGCAGCCCGGGAGGGACAAGTCCACCCCTCCACTTT. It is translated as CASSPGGTSPPLHF.

This chain links TRBV7-9 with TRBJ1-2; D may be TRBD1 (6 bases). V lost 6 bases to trimming and J lost 3 bases, with 14 bases between them. Germline CDR1 reads SEHNR; CDR2 reads FQNEAQ (reference sequence). The CDR3 is made up of 14 amino acids. CDR3 nucleotides: TGTGCCAGCAGGAACGACAGGACCTACTATGGCTACACCTTC. Translated: CASRNDRTYYGYTF.

The gene calls are TRBV5-1 and TRBJ2-5; 11 nucleotides align to TRBD2. The ends lost 3 bases at V and 2 bases at J; junction bases unmatched: 6. The germline CDR1 and CDR2 sequences are SGHRS and YFSETQ. The length of the CDR3 is 16 residues. CDR3 in amino acids: CASSYGTSGPQETQYF. The CDR3 nucleotides read TGCGCCAGCAGCTACGGGACTAGCGGACCTCAAGAGACCCAGTACTTC.

The rearrangement joins TRBV28 to TRBJ1-2, with TRBD1 matching 7 bases. The CDR3 has 14 amino acids. Germline V gene sequence: CDR1 MDHEN, CDR2 SYDVKM. The V and J ends lost 3 bases and 2 bases, in that order; junction bases with no gene match: 3. The CDR3, as DNA: TGTGCCAGCAGTTTCGACAGGGTGAACTATGGCTACACCTTC. This translates into CASSFDRVNYGYTF.

The genes are TRBV14 and TRBJ2-5; D is undetermined. Germline V gene sequence: CDR1 SGHDN, CDR2 FVKESK. The CDR3 contains 14 residues. The germline V and J ends were trimmed by 5 bases and 2 bases, with 12 bases remaining between them. CDR3 sequence: CASSSRLLQETQYF. The CDR3 region has the DNA TGTGCCAGCAGCTCCCGACTGTTGCAAGAGACCCAGTACTTC. The complete variable domain, with remaining parts taken from reference TRBV14 and TRBJ2-5, reads EAGVTQFPSHSVIEKGQTVTLRCDPISGHDNLYWYRRVMGKEIKFLLHFVKESKQDESGMPNNRFLAERTGGTYSTLKVQPAELEDSGVYFCASSSRLLQETQYFGPGTRLLVL.